The 10 T cell receptor beta chains presented below share a single source sample, sequenced in a study of blood T cell repertoires in COVID-19. TCRdb keeps only in-frame clones here, not all; method: immunoSEQ multiplex PCR. The repertoire holds about 73,000 clones, with 65% to 85% as singletons. Source material: peripheral blood. These receptors were collected from a man aged 50 to 60 with active COVID-19.

The chain uses TRBV2 and TRBJ2-2; tentatively, D is TRBD1 (6 bases). The CDR3 runs 13 residues. The germline V and J ends were trimmed by 6 bases and 7 bases, with 12 bases remaining between them. The germline CDR1 and CDR2 sequences are SNHLY and FYNNEI. The CDR3 region has the DNA TGTGCCAGCAGGCCGAACAGGGACGGGGAGCTGTTTTTT. Translation: CASRPNRDGELFF.

V is TRBV19 and J is TRBJ1-3; D is possibly TRBD1 (6 bases). Between the trimmed V and J ends, which lost 3 bases and 0 bases, there was a span of 18 bases. The CDR3 extends over 18 amino acids. CDR1 and CDR2 (germline): LNHDA, SQIVND (reference sequence). The CDR3 loop is CASSIRPSQGSSGNTIYF. Here the CDR3 DNA reads TGTGCCAGTAGTATTCGGCCTAGTCAGGGGTCCTCTGGAAACACCATATATTTT.

CDR3 in amino acids: CASSQGPFGGDAEQYF. The CDR3 DNA is TGTGCCAGCAGCCAAGGTCCATTCGGGGGGGATGCCGAGCAGTACTTC. The gene calls are TRBV3-1 (or the pseudogene TRBV3-2) and TRBJ2-7; the match to TRBD2 covers 8 bases. Germline assignment: CDR1 LGHDT and CDR2 YNNKEL (reference sequence). V lost 1 base, J lost 6 bases, and 11 bases stayed unmatched. The CDR3 has 16 residues.

The chain joins TRBV7-2 to TRBJ1-5; no definite D call. Germline loops: CDR1 SGHTA, CDR2 FQGNSA. This CDR3 is 14 amino acids long. Trimming took 2 bases from V and 3 from J, leaving 8 bases between them. In DNA form, the CDR3 reads TGTGCCAGCAGCTTATCCGGGGACAATCAGCCCCAGCATTTT. Its protein is CASSLSGDNQPQHF.

The chain recombines TRBV5-6 with TRBJ2-1, with 10 bases matching TRBD1. V was clipped by 4 bases and J by 5 bases; unmatched bases: 6. The CDR3 loop spans 15 amino acids. Germline loops: CDR1 SGHDT, CDR2 YYEEEE. The CDR3 sequence: CASSRRGTGDNEQFF. CDR3 nucleotides: TGTGCCAGCAGCAGAAGGGGGACAGGGGACAATGAGCAGTTCTTC. Variable domain in full (rest from reference TRBV5-6 and TRBJ2-1): DAGVTQSPTHLIKTRGQQVTLRCSPKSGHDTVSWYQQALGQGPQFIFQYYEEEERQRGNFPDRFSGHQFPNYSSELNVNALLLGDSALYLCASSRRGTGDNEQFFGPGTRLTVL.

The gene calls are TRBV5-4 and TRBJ2-2; the match to TRBD2 covers 10 bases. Germline V lookup: CDR1 SGHNT, CDR2 YYREEE (reference sequence). The CDR3 has 16 amino acids. The V and J ends lost 4 bases and 1 base, in that order; junction bases with no gene match: 4. The CDR3, as DNA: TGTGCCAGCAGCGGTAGCGGGGGGCAGAACACCGGGGAGCTGTTTTTT. Translation: CASSGSGGQNTGELFF.

The chain couples TRBV4-1 to TRBJ1-5; D is unclear. The germline V and J ends were trimmed by 0 bases and 4 bases, with 4 bases remaining between them. Germline values: CDR1 MGHRA, CDR2 YSYEKL. This CDR3 has 13 amino acids. CDR3 sequence: CASSQESNQPQHF. The CDR3 bases are TGCGCCAGCAGCCAAGAGAGTAATCAGCCCCAGCATTTT.

The chain combines TRBV30 with TRBJ1-3; tentatively, D is TRBD1 (5 bases). The V and J ends lost 7 bases and 4 bases respectively, with 17 bases between them. In germline, CDR1 is GTSNPN, CDR2 SVGIG (reference sequence). This CDR3 has 14 residues. The CDR3 DNA sequence: TGTGCCTTCCAGCGGAGGGGCATCGGAAACACCATATATTTT. It codes for CAFQRRGIGNTIYF.

CDR3 bases: TGTGCCAGCAGCGGGAACCCCGACTCAGATACGCAGTATTTT. It codes for CASSGNPDSDTQYF. This chain joins TRBV9 and TRBJ2-3; D remains unclear. The germline V and J ends were trimmed by 3 bases and 4 bases, with 12 bases remaining between them. CDR3 length: 14 amino acids. Germline lookup yields CDR1 SGDLS and CDR2 YYNGEE. Complete variable domain (other parts from reference TRBV9 and TRBJ2-3): DSGVTQTPKHLITATGQRVTLRCSPRSGDLSVYWYQQSLDQGLQFLIQYYNGEERAKGNILERFSAQQFPDLHSELNLSSLELGDSALYFCASSGNPDSDTQYFGPGTRLTVL.

V is TRBV11-2 and J is TRBJ2-1, with a weak D call TRBD1 (5 bases). The CDR3 is 15 amino acids. Germline V CDR1 and CDR2: SGHAT, FQNNGV. Trimming removed 0 bases at V and 4 bases at J, with 10 bases between. The CDR3 spells CASSLDGRAYNEQFF. The CDR3 DNA reads as TGTGCCAGCAGCTTAGATGGCAGGGCTTACAATGAGCAGTTCTTC.